The entry that follows covers one T cell receptor (beta chain) sequence. Per the authors' pipeline: Cell counts per sample came from amplifying reference gene primers. The assay was immunoSEQ multiplex PCR, and TCRdb's table has in-frame clones only and misses some. Clone size and V and J calls were adopted from that table, with D and trimming inferred from the DNA. The sample yields under 20,000 clones, about 85% seen once. The data are from a study of blood T cell repertoires in COVID-19. Study as a whole: COVID-19 samples, acute and convalescent, were from the United States, Italy and Spain.

After removal of 3 bases from V and 2 bases from J, the junction contained 9 bases not matched to a gene. CDR3 size: 16 residues. The germline V gene encodes CDR1 KGHSH and CDR2 LQKENI. This TCR was sampled from a human donor in a cohort sampled during active COVID-19. Material: peripheral blood. The chain uses TRBV18 and TRBJ2-5; TRBD1 agrees at 7 bases. The CDR3 sequence: CASSPPGGVRQETQYF. The CDR3 coding sequence is TGTGCCAGCTCACCGCCAGGGGGAGTCCGACAAGAGACCCAGTACTTC.